Listed here is a single TCR beta chain. These data originate in a study of shared clonotypes between healthy human individuals. Method: immunoSEQ multiplex PCR; TCRdb's copy keeps in-frame clones and lacks some. The sample yields 600,000 to 750,000 clones, roughly 72% seen once. The CDR3 length is 13 residues. V lost 0 bases and J lost 9, with 10 bases in between. Germline values: CDR1 SGHRS, CDR2 YFSETQ. This rearrangement joins TRBV5-1 to TRBJ1-5, with D uncertain. The sequence came from a woman aged 30 to 39 in good health. The sequencing input was memory CD4+ T cells sorted from blood. The subset denotes: CD45RA-negative fraction. In DNA, the CDR3 is TGCGCCAGCAGCTTGGGTTTCGGGTTGCCCCAGCATTTT. Encoded protein: CASSLGFGLPQHF. Filled out from reference TRBV5-1 and TRBJ1-5, the complete variable domain reads KAGVTQTPRYLIKTRGQQVTLSCSPISGHRSVSWYQQTPGQGLQFLFEYFSETQRNKGNFPGRFSGRQFSNSRSEMNVSTLELGDSALYLCASSLGFGLPQHFGDGTRLSIL.